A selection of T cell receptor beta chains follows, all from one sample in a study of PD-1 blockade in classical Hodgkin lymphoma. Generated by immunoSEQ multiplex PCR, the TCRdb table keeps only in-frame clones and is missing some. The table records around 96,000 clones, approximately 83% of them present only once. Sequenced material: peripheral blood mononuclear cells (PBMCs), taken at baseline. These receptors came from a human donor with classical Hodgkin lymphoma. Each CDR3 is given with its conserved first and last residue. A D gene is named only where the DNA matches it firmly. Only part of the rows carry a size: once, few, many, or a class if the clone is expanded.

CDR3nt: TGTGCCATCAGTGAGTTCGGTGGCTACACCTTC
CDR3aa: CAISEFGGYTF
v_gene: TRBV10-3
abundance: -
j_gene: TRBJ1-2
d_gene: -

CDR3nt: TGTGCCAGTAGTATTCGTGGTAACTCCTACGAGCAGTACTTC
CDR3aa: CASSIRGNSYEQYF
v_gene: TRBV19
abundance: -
j_gene: TRBJ2-7
d_gene: -

CDR3nt: TGCGCCAGCAGCTTTCAGGGGAGGGAGACCCAGTACTTC
CDR3aa: CASSFQGRETQYF
v_gene: TRBV5-1
abundance: few
j_gene: TRBJ2-5
d_gene: -

CDR3nt: TGTGCCAGCAGTGACAATGGGGGCTGGTTCTTACAGCCCCAGCATTTT
CDR3aa: CASSDNGGWFLQPQHF
v_gene: TRBV6-1
abundance: once
j_gene: TRBJ1-5
d_gene: -

CDR3nt: TGTGCCAGCAGCTTCCTGGGACAGGGGTTCGCCGGGGAGCTGTTTTTT
CDR3aa: CASSFLGQGFAGELFF
v_gene: TRBV9
abundance: -
j_gene: TRBJ2-2
d_gene: TRBD1

CDR3nt: TGTGCCAGCAGTGCAGGTACTAGCACCGCTAGCACAGATACGCAGTATTTT
CDR3aa: CASSAGTSTASTDTQYF
v_gene: TRBV2
abundance: -
j_gene: TRBJ2-3
d_gene: -

CDR3nt: TGTGCCAGCAGTGAACAAAGGGGGGCGGTCACCGGGGAGCTGTTTTTT
CDR3aa: CASSEQRGAVTGELFF
v_gene: TRBV6-1
abundance: -
j_gene: TRBJ2-2
d_gene: -

CDR3nt: TGTGCCAGCAGCTGGGGGGGGCTAGCGGGAGTCGAGCAGTACTTC
CDR3aa: CASSWGGLAGVEQYF
v_gene: TRBV5-4
abundance: -
j_gene: TRBJ2-7
d_gene: TRBD2

CDR3nt: TGTGCCAGCAGTGAAAATTTGGGCTGGGCCGGGGAGCTGTTTTTT
CDR3aa: CASSENLGWAGELFF
v_gene: TRBV2
abundance: -
j_gene: TRBJ2-2
d_gene: -

CDR3nt: TGTGCCAGCAGTAAGGAGGGCGGCCGGACCGGGGAGCTGTTTTTT
CDR3aa: CASSKEGGRTGELFF
v_gene: TRBV6-1
abundance: -
j_gene: TRBJ2-2
d_gene: -

CDR3nt: TGTGCCAGCCGGCCCTTCCCCACCTACGAGCAGTACTTC
CDR3aa: CASRPFPTYEQYF
v_gene: TRBV6-1
abundance: -
j_gene: TRBJ2-7
d_gene: -

CDR3nt: TGTGCCAGCAGTTTTTCACTAGCGATAACCGGGGAGCTGTTTTTT
CDR3aa: CASSFSLAITGELFF
v_gene: TRBV28
abundance: -
j_gene: TRBJ2-2
d_gene: TRBD2

CDR3nt: TGTGCCAGCAGCTTAGCGGGGCCGATGAACACTGAAGCTTTCTTT
CDR3aa: CASSLAGPMNTEAFF
v_gene: TRBV11-2
abundance: medium-sized
j_gene: TRBJ1-1
d_gene: -

CDR3nt: TGTGCCAGTACCCCACTTGGGGGTGAAAAACTGTTTTTT
CDR3aa: CASTPLGGEKLFF
v_gene: TRBV19
abundance: -
j_gene: TRBJ1-4
d_gene: -

CDR3nt: TGTGCCAGTAGTATCGAGCGGGAGTACGAGCAGTACTTC
CDR3aa: CASSIEREYEQYF
v_gene: TRBV19
abundance: -
j_gene: TRBJ2-7
d_gene: TRBD2

CDR3nt: TGTGCCAGCTCACCACAACAGGTTAAAAGCTCCTACGAGCAGTACTTC
CDR3aa: CASSPQQVKSSYEQYF
v_gene: TRBV18
abundance: -
j_gene: TRBJ2-7
d_gene: -

CDR3nt: TGTGCCAGCAGTCCTAAGGGGGGCATTGAAGCTTTCTTT
CDR3aa: CASSPKGGIEAFF
v_gene: TRBV6-5
abundance: -
j_gene: TRBJ1-1
d_gene: -

CDR3nt: TGTGCCAGCAGCCCCCGGGACAGGGTGTTTGAGACCCAGTACTTC
CDR3aa: CASSPRDRVFETQYF
v_gene: TRBV5-4
abundance: -
j_gene: TRBJ2-5
d_gene: TRBD1

CDR3nt: TGTGCCAGCTCACCCTGGACAGGGCGTGCCGGGGAGCTGTTTTTT
CDR3aa: CASSPWTGRAGELFF
v_gene: TRBV18
abundance: -
j_gene: TRBJ2-2
d_gene: TRBD1

CDR3nt: TGTGCCAGCAGTTCCTTCAAATCGGGACTGTGGGGGGCCAACGTCCTGACTTTC
CDR3aa: CASSSFKSGLWGANVLTF
v_gene: TRBV27
abundance: once
j_gene: TRBJ2-6
d_gene: -

CDR3nt: TGTGCCAGCAGCCGAGTCGGGTCGGATGAAGCTTTCTTT
CDR3aa: CASSRVGSDEAFF
v_gene: TRBV5-6
abundance: -
j_gene: TRBJ1-1
d_gene: -

CDR3nt: TGTGCCAGCCACGAGGTAGGGAGCGACACTGAAGCTTTCTTT
CDR3aa: CASHEVGSDTEAFF
v_gene: TRBV7-9
abundance: -
j_gene: TRBJ1-1
d_gene: -

CDR3nt: TGTGCCAGCAGTCCACCTCGACAGGGAGCCTACGAGCAGTACTTC
CDR3aa: CASSPPRQGAYEQYF
v_gene: TRBV28
abundance: -
j_gene: TRBJ2-7
d_gene: TRBD1

CDR3nt: TGTGCCATACGGACAGAAATGAACACTGAAGCTTTCTTT
CDR3aa: CAIRTEMNTEAFF
v_gene: TRBV10-3
abundance: once
j_gene: TRBJ1-1
d_gene: -

CDR3nt: TGCAGCGTTTCCCATGGGTCCTACGAGCAGTACTTC
CDR3aa: CSVSHGSYEQYF
v_gene: TRBV29-1
abundance: -
j_gene: TRBJ2-7
d_gene: -

CDR3nt: TGTGCCAGCAGCTTGGGGGGCACCTCTAGCACAGATACGCAGTATTTT
CDR3aa: CASSLGGTSSTDTQYF
v_gene: TRBV5-4
abundance: -
j_gene: TRBJ2-3
d_gene: -

CDR3nt: TGTGCCAGCAGCTTAAAAGGGCTAGCGGGACGTAATGAGCAGTTCTTC
CDR3aa: CASSLKGLAGRNEQFF
v_gene: TRBV7-3
abundance: -
j_gene: TRBJ2-1
d_gene: TRBD2

CDR3nt: TGCAGCGTTGAAGAACGTGACAGGGGGTCCGGGGAGCTGTTTTTT
CDR3aa: CSVEERDRGSGELFF
v_gene: TRBV29-1
abundance: -
j_gene: TRBJ2-2
d_gene: TRBD1

CDR3nt: TGCGCCAGCAGCAGGCTAGCGGGAGGCTCCTACAATGAGCAGTTCTTC
CDR3aa: CASSRLAGGSYNEQFF
v_gene: TRBV5-1
abundance: -
j_gene: TRBJ2-1
d_gene: TRBD2

CDR3nt: TGTGCCAGCAGCTTAGGGGTGGGGTCGGCTTTCTTT
CDR3aa: CASSLGVGSAFF
v_gene: TRBV7-9
abundance: -
j_gene: TRBJ1-1
d_gene: -

CDR3nt: TGCGCCAGCAGCCAACAGGGGTCACCCACAGATACGCAGTATTTT
CDR3aa: CASSQQGSPTDTQYF
v_gene: TRBV5-1
abundance: -
j_gene: TRBJ2-3
d_gene: TRBD1